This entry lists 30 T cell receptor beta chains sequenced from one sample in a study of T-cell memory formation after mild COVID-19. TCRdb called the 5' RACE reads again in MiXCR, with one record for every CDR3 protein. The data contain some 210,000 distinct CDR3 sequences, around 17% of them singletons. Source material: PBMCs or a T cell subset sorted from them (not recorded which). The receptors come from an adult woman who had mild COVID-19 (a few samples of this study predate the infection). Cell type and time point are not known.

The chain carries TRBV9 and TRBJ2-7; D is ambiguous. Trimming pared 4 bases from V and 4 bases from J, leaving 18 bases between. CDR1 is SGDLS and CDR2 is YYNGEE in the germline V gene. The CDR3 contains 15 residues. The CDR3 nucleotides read TGTGCCAGCAGCCCCCAAGGCCGGGTTCAGTACGAGCAGTACTTC. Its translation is CASSPQGRVQYEQYF.

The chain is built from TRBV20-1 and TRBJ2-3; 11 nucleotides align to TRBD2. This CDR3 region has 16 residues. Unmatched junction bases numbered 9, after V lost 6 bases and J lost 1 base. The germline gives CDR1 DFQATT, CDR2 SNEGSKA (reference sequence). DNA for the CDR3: TGCAGTGCCCAAAAAAGACTAGCGGGGCGCACAGATACGCAGTATTTT. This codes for CSAQKRLAGRTDTQYF.

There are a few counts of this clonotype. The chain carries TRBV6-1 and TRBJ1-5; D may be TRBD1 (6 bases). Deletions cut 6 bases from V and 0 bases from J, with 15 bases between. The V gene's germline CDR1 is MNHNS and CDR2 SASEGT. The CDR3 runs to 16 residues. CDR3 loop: CASSPLTGYSNQPQHF. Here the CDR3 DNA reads TGTGCCAGCAGCCCCTTGACAGGATATAGCAATCAGCCCCAGCATTTT.

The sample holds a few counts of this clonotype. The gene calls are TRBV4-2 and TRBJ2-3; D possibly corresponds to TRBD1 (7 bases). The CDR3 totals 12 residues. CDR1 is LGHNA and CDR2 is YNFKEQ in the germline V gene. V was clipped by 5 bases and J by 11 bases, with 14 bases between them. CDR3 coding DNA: TGTGCCAGCAGCAGGGCGCAGGGGGGGCAGTATTTT. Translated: CASSRAQGGQYF.

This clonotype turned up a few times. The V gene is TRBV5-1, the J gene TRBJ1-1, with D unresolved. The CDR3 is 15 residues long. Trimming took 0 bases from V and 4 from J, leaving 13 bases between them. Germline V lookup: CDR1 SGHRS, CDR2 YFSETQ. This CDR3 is CASSLAGRPGTEAFF. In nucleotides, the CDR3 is TGCGCCAGCAGCTTGGCGGGCAGGCCGGGCACTGAAGCTTTCTTT.

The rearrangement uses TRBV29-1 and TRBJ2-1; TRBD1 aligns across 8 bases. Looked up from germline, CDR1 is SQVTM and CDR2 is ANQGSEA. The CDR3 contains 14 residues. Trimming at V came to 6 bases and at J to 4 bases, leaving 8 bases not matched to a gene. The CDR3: CSVAGGAVYNEQFF. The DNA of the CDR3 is TGCAGCGTAGCAGGGGGCGCGGTATACAATGAGCAGTTCTTC.

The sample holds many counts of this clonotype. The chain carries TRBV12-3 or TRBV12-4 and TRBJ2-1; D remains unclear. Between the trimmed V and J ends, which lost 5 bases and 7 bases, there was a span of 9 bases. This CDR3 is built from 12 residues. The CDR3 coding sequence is TGTGCCAGCAGTCCATACCTTAATGAGCAGTTCTTC. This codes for CASSPYLNEQFF.

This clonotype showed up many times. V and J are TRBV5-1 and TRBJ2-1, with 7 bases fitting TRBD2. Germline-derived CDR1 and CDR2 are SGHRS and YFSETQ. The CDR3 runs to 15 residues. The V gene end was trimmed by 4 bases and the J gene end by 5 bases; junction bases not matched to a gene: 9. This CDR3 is CASSGGLSENNEQFF. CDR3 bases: TGCGCCAGCAGCGGGGGACTAAGCGAGAACAATGAGCAGTTCTTC.

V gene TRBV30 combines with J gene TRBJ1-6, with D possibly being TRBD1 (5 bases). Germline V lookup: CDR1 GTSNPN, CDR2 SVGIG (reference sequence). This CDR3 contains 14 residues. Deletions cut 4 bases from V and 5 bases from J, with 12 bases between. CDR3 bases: TGTGCCTGGAACATGGGGACTAATAATTCACCCCTCCACTTT. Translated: CAWNMGTNNSPLHF.

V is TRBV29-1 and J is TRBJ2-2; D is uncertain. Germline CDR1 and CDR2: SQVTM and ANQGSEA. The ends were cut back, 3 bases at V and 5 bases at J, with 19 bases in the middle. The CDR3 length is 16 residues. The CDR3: CSVEMGPLGKTGELFF. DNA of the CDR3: TGCAGCGTTGAGATGGGCCCCCTGGGAAAGACCGGGGAGCTGTTTTTT.

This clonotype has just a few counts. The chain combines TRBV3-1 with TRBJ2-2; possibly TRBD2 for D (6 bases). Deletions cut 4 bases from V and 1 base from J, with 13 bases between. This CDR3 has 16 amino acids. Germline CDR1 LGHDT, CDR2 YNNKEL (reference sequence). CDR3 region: CASSPHLARNTGELFF. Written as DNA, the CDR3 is TGTGCCAGCAGCCCCCACCTAGCGCGGAACACCGGGGAGCTGTTTTTT. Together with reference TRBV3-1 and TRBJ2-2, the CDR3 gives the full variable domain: DTAVSQTPKYLVTQMGNDKSIKCEQNLGHDTMYWYKQDSKKFLKIMFSYNNKELIINETVPNRFSPKSPDKAHLNLHINSLELGDSAVYFCASSPHLARNTGELFFGEGSRLTVL.

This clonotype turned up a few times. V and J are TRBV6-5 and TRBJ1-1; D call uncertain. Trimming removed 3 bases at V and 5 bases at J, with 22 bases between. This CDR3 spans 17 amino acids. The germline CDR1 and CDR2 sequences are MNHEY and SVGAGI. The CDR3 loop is CASSYGRVRHSGTEAFF. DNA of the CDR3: TGTGCCAGCAGTTATGGGCGGGTAAGACATTCGGGGACTGAAGCTTTCTTT.

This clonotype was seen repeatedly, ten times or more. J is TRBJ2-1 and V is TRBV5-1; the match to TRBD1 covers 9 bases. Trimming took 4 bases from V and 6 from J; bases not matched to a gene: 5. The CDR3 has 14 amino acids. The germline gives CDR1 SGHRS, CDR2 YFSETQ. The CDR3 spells CASSPQGARNEQFF. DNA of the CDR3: TGCGCCAGCAGCCCACAGGGGGCACGCAATGAGCAGTTCTTC.

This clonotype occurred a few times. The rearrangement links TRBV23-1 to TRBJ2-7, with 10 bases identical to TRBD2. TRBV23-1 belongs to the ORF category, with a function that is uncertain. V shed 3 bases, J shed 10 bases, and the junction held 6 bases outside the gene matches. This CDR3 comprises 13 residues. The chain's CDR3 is CASSQPGLAKQYF. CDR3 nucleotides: TGCGCCAGCAGTCAGCCGGGACTAGCGAAACAGTACTTC.

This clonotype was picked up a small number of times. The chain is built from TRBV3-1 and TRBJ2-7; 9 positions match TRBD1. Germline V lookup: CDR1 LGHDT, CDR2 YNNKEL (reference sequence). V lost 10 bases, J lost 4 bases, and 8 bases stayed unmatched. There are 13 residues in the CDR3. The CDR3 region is CATRDREEYEQYF. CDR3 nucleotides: TGTGCCACCCGGGACAGGGAGGAGTACGAGCAGTACTTC.

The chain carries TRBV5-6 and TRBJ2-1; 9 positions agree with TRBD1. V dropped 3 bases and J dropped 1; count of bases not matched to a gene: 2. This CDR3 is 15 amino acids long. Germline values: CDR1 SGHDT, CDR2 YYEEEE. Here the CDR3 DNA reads TGTGCCAGCAGCTGGGGGACAGGGTCCTACAATGAGCAGTTCTTC. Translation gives CASSWGTGSYNEQFF.

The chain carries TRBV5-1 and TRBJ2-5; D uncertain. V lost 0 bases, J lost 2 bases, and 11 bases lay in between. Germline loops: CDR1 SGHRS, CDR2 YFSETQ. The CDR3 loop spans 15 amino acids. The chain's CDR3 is CASSLDTLGQETQYF. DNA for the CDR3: TGCGCCAGCAGCTTGGACACATTAGGGCAAGAGACCCAGTACTTC.

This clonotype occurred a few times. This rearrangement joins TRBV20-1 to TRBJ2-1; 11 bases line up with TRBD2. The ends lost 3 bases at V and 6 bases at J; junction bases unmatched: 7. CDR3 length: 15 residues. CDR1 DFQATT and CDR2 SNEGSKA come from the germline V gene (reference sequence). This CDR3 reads CSARTSSGRRNEQFF. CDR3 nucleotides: TGCAGTGCTAGGACATCTAGCGGGAGGCGCAATGAGCAGTTCTTC.

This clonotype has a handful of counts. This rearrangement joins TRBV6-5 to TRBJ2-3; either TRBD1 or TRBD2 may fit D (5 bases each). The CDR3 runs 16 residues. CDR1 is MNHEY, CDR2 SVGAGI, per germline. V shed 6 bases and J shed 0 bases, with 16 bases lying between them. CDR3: CASRGTKGRSTDTQYF. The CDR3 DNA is TGTGCCAGCAGAGGAACCAAGGGACGGAGCACAGATACGCAGTATTTT.

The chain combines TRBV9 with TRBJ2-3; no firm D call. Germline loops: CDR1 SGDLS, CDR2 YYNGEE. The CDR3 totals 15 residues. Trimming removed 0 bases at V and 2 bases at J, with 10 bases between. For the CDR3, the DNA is TGTGCCAGCAGCGTAGGATCTAGAAACACAGATACGCAGTATTTT. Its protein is CASSVGSRNTDTQYF.

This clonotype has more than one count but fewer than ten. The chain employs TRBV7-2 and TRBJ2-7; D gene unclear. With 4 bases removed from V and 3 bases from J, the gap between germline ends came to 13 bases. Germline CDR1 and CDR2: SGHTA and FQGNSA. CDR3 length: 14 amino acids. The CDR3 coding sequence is TGTGCCAGCAGCTCCACTCCGGGCTACTACGAGCAGTACTTC. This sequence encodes CASSSTPGYYEQYF.

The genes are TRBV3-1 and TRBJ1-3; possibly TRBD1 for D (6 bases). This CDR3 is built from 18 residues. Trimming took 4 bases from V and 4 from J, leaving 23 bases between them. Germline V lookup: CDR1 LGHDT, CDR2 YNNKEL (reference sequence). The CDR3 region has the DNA TGTGCCAGCAGCCCGGCCGTCGGGGGCTCAATGCGGGGAAACACCATATATTTT. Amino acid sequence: CASSPAVGGSMRGNTIYF.

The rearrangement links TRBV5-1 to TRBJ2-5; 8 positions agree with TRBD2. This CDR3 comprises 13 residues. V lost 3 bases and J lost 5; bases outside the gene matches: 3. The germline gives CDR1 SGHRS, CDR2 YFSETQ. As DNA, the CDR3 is TGCGCCAGCAGCTGGACTAGCCGGGAGACCCAGTACTTC. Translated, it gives CASSWTSRETQYF.

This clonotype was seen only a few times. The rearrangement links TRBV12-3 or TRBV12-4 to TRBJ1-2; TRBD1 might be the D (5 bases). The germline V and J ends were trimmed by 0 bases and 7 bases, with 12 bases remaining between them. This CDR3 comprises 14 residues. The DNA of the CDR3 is TGTGCCAGCAGTTTAGCGGAGATTGGGGCTGGCTACACCTTC. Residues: CASSLAEIGAGYTF.

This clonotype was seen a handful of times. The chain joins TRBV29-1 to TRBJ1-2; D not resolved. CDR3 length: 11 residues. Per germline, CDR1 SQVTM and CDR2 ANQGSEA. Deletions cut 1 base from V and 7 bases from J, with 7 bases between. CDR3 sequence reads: CSVEVGSGYTF. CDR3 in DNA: TGCAGCGTTGAAGTTGGAAGTGGCTACACCTTC.

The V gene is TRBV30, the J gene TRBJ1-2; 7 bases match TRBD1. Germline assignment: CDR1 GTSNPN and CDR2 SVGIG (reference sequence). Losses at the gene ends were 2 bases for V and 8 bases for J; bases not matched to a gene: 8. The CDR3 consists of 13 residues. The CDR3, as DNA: TGTGCCTGGAGTCTCCAGACAGGGAAAGGCTACACCTTC. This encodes CAWSLQTGKGYTF. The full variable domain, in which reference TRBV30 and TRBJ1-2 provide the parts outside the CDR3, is SQTIHQWPATLVQPVGSPLSLECTVEGTSNPNLYWYRQAAGRGLQLLFYSVGIGQISSEVPQNLSASRPQDRQFILSSKKLLLSDSGFYLCAWSLQTGKGYTFGSGTRLTVV.

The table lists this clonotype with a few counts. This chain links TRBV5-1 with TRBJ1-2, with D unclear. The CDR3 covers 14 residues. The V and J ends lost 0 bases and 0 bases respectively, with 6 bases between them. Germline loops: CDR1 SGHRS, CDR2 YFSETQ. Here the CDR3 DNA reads TGCGCCAGCAGCTTGGCTAACGCTAACTATGGCTACACCTTC. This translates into CASSLANANYGYTF.

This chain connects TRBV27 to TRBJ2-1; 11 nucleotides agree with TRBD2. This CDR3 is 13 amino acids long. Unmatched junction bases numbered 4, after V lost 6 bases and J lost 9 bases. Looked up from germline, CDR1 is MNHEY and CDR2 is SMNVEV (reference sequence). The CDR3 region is CASRVAGGREQFF. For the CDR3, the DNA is TGTGCCAGCAGAGTAGCGGGGGGGCGTGAGCAGTTCTTC.

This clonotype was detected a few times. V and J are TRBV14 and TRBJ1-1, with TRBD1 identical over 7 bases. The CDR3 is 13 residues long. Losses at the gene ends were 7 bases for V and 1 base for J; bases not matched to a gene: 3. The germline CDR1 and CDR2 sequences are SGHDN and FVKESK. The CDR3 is CASKRGRNTEAFF. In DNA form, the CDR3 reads TGTGCCAGCAAGAGGGGGCGGAACACTGAAGCTTTCTTT.

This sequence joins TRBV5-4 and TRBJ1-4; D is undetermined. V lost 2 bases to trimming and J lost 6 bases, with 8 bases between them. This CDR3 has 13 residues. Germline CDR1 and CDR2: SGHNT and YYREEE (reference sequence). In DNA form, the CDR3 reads TGTGCCAGCAGCTTAAAAACGGATGAAAAACTGTTTTTT. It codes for CASSLKTDEKLFF.